This record looks at one T cell receptor (beta chain) sequence and its context. Antigen unknown. Method: immunoSEQ multiplex PCR; TCRdb's copy keeps in-frame clones and lacks some. The sample includes about 140,000 clones, 80% to 95% seen only once; the top ten take approximately 3.7%. This record belongs to a study of T cell responses to AZD1222 COVID-19 vaccine. Broader study findings: Breadth and depth of Spike-specific TCRs rose after two AZD1222 doses. The donors showed a predominance of white British ancestry and of females, with possible underestimation of clonal diversity. Unmutated variant regions are reportedly targeted by nearly half of spike-specific TCRs.

CDR3 size: 14 residues. Germline CDR1 and CDR2: ENHRY and SYGVKD. V gave up 4 bases and J gave up 6 bases; unmatched junction bases: 3. The sample consisted of peripheral blood, taken 28 days after the second AZD1222 dose. The sequence derives from an adult who received the AZD1222 COVID-19 vaccine. The chain carries TRBV10-3 and TRBJ2-2; 9 bases match TRBD1. In DNA form, the CDR3 reads TGTGCCATCAGTGGACAGGGGGGATCCGGGGAGCTGTTTTTT. Its translation is CAISGQGGSGELFF.